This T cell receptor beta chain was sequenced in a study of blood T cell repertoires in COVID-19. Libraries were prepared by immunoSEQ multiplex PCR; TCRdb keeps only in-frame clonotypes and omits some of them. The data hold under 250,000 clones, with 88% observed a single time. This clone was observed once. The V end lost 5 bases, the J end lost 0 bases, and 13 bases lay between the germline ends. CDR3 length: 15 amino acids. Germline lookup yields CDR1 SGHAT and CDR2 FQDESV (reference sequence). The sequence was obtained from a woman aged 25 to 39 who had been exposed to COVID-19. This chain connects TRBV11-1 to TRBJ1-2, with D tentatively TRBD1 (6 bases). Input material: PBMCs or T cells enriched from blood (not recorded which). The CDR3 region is CASSRTDSPNYGYTF. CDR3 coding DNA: TGTGCCAGCAGCCGGACAGACTCACCTAACTATGGCTACACCTTC.